Presented here are 27 T cell receptor beta chains from one specimen sequenced in a study of cytomegalovirus exposure and HLA in healthy donors. PCR employed 60 Vbeta and 13 Jbeta primers. TCRdb's table, derived via immunoSEQ multiplex PCR, lists solely in-frame clones and lacks some. The table lists some 150,000 clones, around 78% of them singletons. Input material: PBMCs. These TCRs come from a female donor in good health and CMV-seropositive.

This clone was detected once. This chain links TRBV19 with TRBJ2-7; TRBD1 matches 9 bases. Germline V gene lookup returns CDR1 LNHDA and CDR2 SQIVND (reference sequence). Unmatched junction bases numbered 6, after V lost 7 bases and J lost 2 bases. This CDR3 comprises 14 residues. The CDR3 coding sequence is TGTGCCAGTACCCCCGGGACAGGGCCCTACGAGCAGTACTTC. This translates into CASTPGTGPYEQYF.

The rearrangement uses TRBV25-1 and TRBJ2-7, with 8 bases that match TRBD1. CDR1 is MGHDK and CDR2 is SYGVNS in the germline V gene. The CDR3 length is 15 residues. After removal of 3 bases from V and 3 bases from J, the junction contained 7 bases not matched to a gene. This CDR3 reads CASSDAGTGGYEQYF. DNA of the CDR3: TGTGCCAGCAGTGATGCTGGGACAGGAGGCTACGAGCAGTACTTC.

This rearrangement joins TRBV6-6 to TRBJ2-5, with D unclear. The V and J ends lost 7 bases and 0 bases respectively, with 12 bases between them. The CDR3 runs 14 residues. CDR1 MNHNY and CDR2 SVGAGI come from the germline V gene (reference sequence). In nucleotides, the CDR3 is TGTGCCAGCATCCTTAACACGTACCAAGAGACCCAGTACTTC. This codes for CASILNTYQETQYF.

V gene TRBV19 combines with J gene TRBJ1-5, with 8 bases lining up with TRBD1. With 6 bases clipped from V and 3 bases from J, the junction kept 4 bases outside the gene matches. Germline loops: CDR1 LNHDA, CDR2 SQIVND (reference sequence). The CDR3 runs 14 residues. For the CDR3, the DNA is TGTGCCAGTAGAGACAGGGGCCCCAATCAGCCCCAGCATTTT. This translates into CASRDRGPNQPQHF.

This clone has only a few counts. The junction departs from the called germline gene at one end, perhaps through a read error. Other DNA sequences within the sample encode an identical CDR3. The gene calls are TRBV28 and TRBJ1-1; no clear D. The CDR3 is made up of 13 amino acids. Germline V lookup: CDR1 MDHEN, CDR2 SYDVKM. CDR3 sequence (DNA): TGTGCCAGCAGTTTATCCCCACGCGCTGAGGCTTTCTTT. This gives the protein CASSLSPRAEAFF.

V gene TRBV7-9 combines with J gene TRBJ1-6; TRBD1 matches 9 bases. With 6 bases clipped from V and 9 bases from J, the junction kept 6 bases outside the gene matches. The CDR3 runs 14 residues. Germline CDR1 and CDR2: SEHNR and FQNEAQ (reference sequence). This CDR3 is CASSTGQGISPLHF. CDR3 nucleotides: TGTGCCAGCAGTACTGGACAGGGGATTTCACCCCTCCACTTT.

The chain combines TRBV18 with TRBJ2-2, with D hard to call. V gave up 1 base and J gave up 7 bases, with 10 bases separating them. Germline V gives CDR1 KGHSH, CDR2 LQKENI. The CDR3 runs to 14 residues. The CDR3 bases are TGTGCCAGCTCACCACGTTTTTTCTACGGGGAGCTGTTTTTT. The encoded protein is CASSPRFFYGELFF.

This sequence joins TRBV13 and TRBJ1-5, with D unresolved. CDR3 length: 15 residues. Germline V lookup: CDR1 PRHDT, CDR2 FYEKMQ (reference sequence). The germline V and J ends were trimmed by 5 bases and 0 bases, with 11 bases remaining between them. This CDR3 is CASSRKGSSNQPQHF. The CDR3 DNA reads TGTGCCAGCAGCCGCAAAGGGAGTAGCAATCAGCCCCAGCATTTT.

Points on this clone: The sample contains more than one DNA sequence encoding this CDR3. The chain is built from TRBV23-1 and TRBJ1-1; possibly TRBD1 for D (6 bases). TRBV23-1 is placed among ORFs of uncertain function. The V end lost 3 bases, the J end lost 0 bases, and 14 bases lay between the germline ends. CDR3 size: 16 residues. The CDR3 sequence: CASSQSRQAMNTEAFF. CDR3 bases: TGCGCCAGCAGTCAGTCCCGACAGGCCATGAACACTGAAGCTTTCTTT.

This sequence joins TRBV28 and TRBJ2-5; a weak D match, TRBD1 (6 bases). In germline, CDR1 is MDHEN, CDR2 SYDVKM. V was pared by 6 bases and J by 5 bases, with 10 bases between. The CDR3 extends over 12 amino acids. CDR3 sequence: CASRGQRETQYF. The CDR3 region has the DNA TGTGCCAGCAGAGGACAGAGGGAGACCCAGTACTTC.

This chain joins TRBV10-3 and TRBJ1-4; 7 positions agree with TRBD1. The germline V gene has CDR1 ENHRY and CDR2 SYGVKD. This CDR3 comprises 20 residues. Trimming took 4 bases from V and 0 from J; bases not matched to a gene: 17. The CDR3 bases are TGTGCCATCAGTGCCCCAGGACAGGAAATTCTTCTTGCAACTAATGAAAAACTGTTTTTT. Translation gives CAISAPGQEILLATNEKLFF.

J is TRBJ2-7 and V is TRBV11-2; D remains ambiguous. V lost 1 base and J lost 1, with 8 bases in between. The CDR3 loop spans 14 amino acids. In germline, CDR1 is SGHAT, CDR2 FQNNGV. The CDR3 coding sequence is TGTGCCAGCAGCTTAGCGGCGAGGTCCTACGAGCAGTACTTC. This gives the protein CASSLAARSYEQYF.

This clone is a singleton in its sample. The rearrangement links TRBV25-1 to TRBJ1-6; TRBD1 might be the D (5 bases). Germline V CDR1 and CDR2: MGHDK, SYGVNS. V was shortened by 3 bases and J by 6 bases, with 9 bases between the two germline ends. This CDR3 has 14 residues. DNA of the CDR3: TGTGCCAGCAGTGAGGGGCAGATTAATTCACCCCTCCACTTT. Translation gives CASSEGQINSPLHF.

The V gene is TRBV6-6, the J gene TRBJ1-2; 9 bases map to TRBD1. The ends lost 5 bases at V and 6 bases at J; junction bases unmatched: 7. Germline CDR1 reads MNHNY; CDR2 reads SVGAGI (reference sequence). The CDR3 extends over 14 amino acids. The CDR3 bases are TGTGCCAGCAGTCCCGGGACAGGGAAAGATGGCTACACCTTC. Protein sequence: CASSPGTGKDGYTF.

The V call is TRBV4-2, the J call TRBJ2-7; TRBD2 aligns across 10 bases. The V gene end was trimmed by 1 base and the J gene end by 2 bases; junction bases not matched to a gene: 2. The germline V gene encodes CDR1 LGHNA and CDR2 YNFKEQ. The CDR3 runs 15 residues. CDR3 amino acids: CASSQASGGPYEQYF. The CDR3 DNA follows: TGTGCCAGCAGCCAAGCTAGCGGGGGCCCCTACGAGCAGTACTTC.

The chain carries TRBV30 and TRBJ1-1, with D tentatively TRBD1 (6 bases). The CDR3 is made up of 14 amino acids. The V gene lost 2 bases and the J gene lost 1 base, with 11 bases spanning the gap. Germline V gives CDR1 GTSNPN, CDR2 SVGIG (reference sequence). The CDR3 loop reads CAWSKKQGNTEAFF. The CDR3 coding sequence is TGTGCCTGGAGTAAAAAACAGGGGAACACTGAAGCTTTCTTT.

V gene TRBV5-4 combines with J gene TRBJ2-7, with 14 nucleotides matching TRBD2. This CDR3 spans 15 amino acids. CDR1 SGHNT and CDR2 YYREEE come from the germline V gene (reference sequence). With V trimmed by 4 bases and J by 3 bases, 3 bases remained unmatched. CDR3 in DNA: TGTGCCAGCAGCAGGGGACTAGCGGGGGACTACGAGCAGTACTTC. It yields the protein CASSRGLAGDYEQYF.

The J gene is TRBJ2-1, the V gene TRBV7-9; perhaps TRBD2 as D (5 bases). V was cut by 6 bases and J by 7 bases, with 16 bases left in between. This CDR3 region has 14 residues. Germline CDR1 and CDR2: SEHNR and FQNEAQ (reference sequence). As DNA, the CDR3 is TGTGCCAGCAGACAAGGAGGAGTGGTTAATGAGCAGTTCTTC. It translates to CASRQGGVVNEQFF. Based on the CDR3 plus reference TRBV7-9 and TRBJ2-1, the full variable domain is DTGVSQNPRHKITKRGQNVTFRCDPISEHNRLYWYRQTLGQGPEFLTYFQNEAQLEKSRLLSDRFSAERPKGSFSTLEIQRTEQGDSAMYLCASRQGGVVNEQFFGPGTRLTVL.

The rearrangement joins TRBV5-1 to TRBJ2-5, with D perhaps TRBD2 (6 bases). CDR1 is SGHRS, CDR2 YFSETQ, per germline. CDR3 size: 14 residues. V lost 0 bases and J 5 bases, leaving 11 bases between the germline ends. The CDR3 sequence: CASSLGLGDETQYF. The CDR3 region has the DNA TGCGCCAGCAGCTTGGGACTAGGCGATGAGACCCAGTACTTC.

The chain recombines TRBV25-1 with TRBJ1-1; weak D call: TRBD1 (6 bases). The CDR3 has 15 residues. The germline V gene has CDR1 MGHDK and CDR2 SYGVNS. Trimming pared 1 base from V and 4 bases from J, leaving 13 bases between. CDR3 region: CASSESSGAITEAFF. Written as DNA, the CDR3 is TGTGCCAGCAGTGAATCATCAGGGGCGATCACTGAAGCTTTCTTT.

The gene calls are TRBV27 and TRBJ2-5; TRBD1 agrees at 8 bases. The ends lost 5 bases at V and 5 bases at J; junction bases unmatched: 7. Germline V gene data show CDR1 as MNHEY and CDR2 as SMNVEV (reference sequence). The CDR3 contains 14 residues. The CDR3 reads CASSRQGALETQYF. As DNA, the CDR3 is TGTGCCAGCAGTCGGCAGGGGGCATTGGAGACCCAGTACTTC.

The CDR3 spells CASSPPSYEQYF. Written as DNA, the CDR3 is TGTGCCAGCAGCCCCCCCTCCTACGAGCAGTACTTC. J is TRBJ2-5 and V is TRBV7-2; no definite D call. The J call may be incorrect, as the DNA end agrees better with TRBJ2-7. The CDR3 has 12 amino acids. Germline assignment: CDR1 SGHTA and CDR2 FQGNSA.

This clone was counted only a few times. V gene TRBV7-9 combines with J gene TRBJ2-5, with TRBD1 as a possible D gene (6 bases). Germline CDR1 is SEHNR and CDR2 is FQNEAQ (reference sequence). V gave up 6 bases and J gave up 4 bases, with 6 bases separating them. The CDR3 has 11 residues. CDR3 sequence: CASRQGETQYF. The CDR3 DNA follows: TGTGCCAGCAGACAGGGAGAGACCCAGTACTTC.

The sample holds a few counts of this clone. CDR3 sequence reads: CASTRSGSDGTDTQYF. The CDR3 DNA reads as TGTGCCAGCACCCGTAGCGGGAGTGACGGCACAGATACGCAGTATTTT. V is TRBV11-2 and J is TRBJ2-3, with 9 positions matching TRBD2. V dropped 7 bases and J dropped 1; count of bases not matched to a gene: 9. The CDR3 is made up of 16 amino acids. Germline V gives CDR1 SGHAT, CDR2 FQNNGV.

This CDR3 reads CASKNNPLGDEQYF. CDR3 sequence (DNA): TGCGCCAGCAAGAACAACCCCCTCGGGGACGAGCAGTACTTC. The chain joins TRBV5-1 to TRBJ2-7; the D gene is possibly TRBD2 (5 bases). CDR3 size: 14 residues. The V and J ends lost 6 bases and 5 bases respectively, with 18 bases between them. The V gene's germline CDR1 is SGHRS and CDR2 YFSETQ.

The rearrangement joins TRBV30 to TRBJ1-6; possibly TRBD1 for D (5 bases). V was pared by 7 bases and J by 8 bases, with 24 bases between. This CDR3 region has 16 residues. The V gene's germline CDR1 is GTSNPN and CDR2 SVGIG (reference sequence). The CDR3 DNA is TGTGCCTTTGGGGGGGTGAGGACCTCCATAGATTCACCCCTCCACTTT. This codes for CAFGGVRTSIDSPLHF.

For the CDR3, the DNA is TGTGCCAGCAGCCCGGGACAGGGTTATGAAAAACTGTTTTTT. Its protein product is CASSPGQGYEKLFF. The chain links TRBV5-4 to TRBJ1-4; 9 positions match TRBD1. The CDR3 covers 14 residues. Germline V CDR1 and CDR2: SGHNT, YYREEE (reference sequence). With V trimmed by 4 bases and J by 6 bases, 4 bases remained unmatched.